This TCR beta chain was observed in a study of control samples from healthy donors and cancer patients. The junction had 8 bases not matched to a gene; V was cut back by 1 base and J by 2 bases. Germline V gene data show CDR1 as SGHRS and CDR2 as YFSETQ. The CDR3 sequence is 17 residues long. Assay: immunoSEQ multiplex PCR; the TCRdb copy retains only in-frame clones and omits some. The table lists roughly 95,000 clones, 70% to 90% of them singletons, with roughly 14% in the top ten. Sequencing was performed on blood. The chain has TRBV5-1 and TRBJ2-5; 10 bases match TRBD2. This clonotype originated in a man under 40 in good health. CDR3 nucleotides: TGCGCCAGCAGCTTGAGCGGGAGGGGAGGTGGACAAGAGACCCAGTACTTC. Translation gives CASSLSGRGGGQETQYF.